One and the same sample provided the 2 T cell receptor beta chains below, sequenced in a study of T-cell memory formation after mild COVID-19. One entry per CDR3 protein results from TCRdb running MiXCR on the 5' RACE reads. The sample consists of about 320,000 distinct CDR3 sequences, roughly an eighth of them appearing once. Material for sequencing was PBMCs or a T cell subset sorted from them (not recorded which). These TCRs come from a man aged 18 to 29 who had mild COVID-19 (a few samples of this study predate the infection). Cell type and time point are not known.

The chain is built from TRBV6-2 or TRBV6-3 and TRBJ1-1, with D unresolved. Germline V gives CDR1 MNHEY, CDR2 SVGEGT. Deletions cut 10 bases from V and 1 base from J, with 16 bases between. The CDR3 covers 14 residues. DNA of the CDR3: TGTGCCACCCGCCGGGCGGCGGGGAACACTGAAGCTTTCTTT. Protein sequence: CATRRAAGNTEAFF.

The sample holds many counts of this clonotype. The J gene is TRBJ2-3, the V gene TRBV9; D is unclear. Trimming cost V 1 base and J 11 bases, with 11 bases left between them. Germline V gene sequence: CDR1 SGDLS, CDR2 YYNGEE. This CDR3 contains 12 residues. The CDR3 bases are TGTGCCAGCAGCGTAAGGAAACCGGAGCAGTATTTT. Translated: CASSVRKPEQYF.